Presented here are 9 T cell receptor beta chains from one specimen sequenced in a study of T-cell memory formation after mild COVID-19. One entry per CDR3 protein, called by TCRdb with MiXCR from the 5' RACE reads. The data contain around 300,000 distinct CDR3 sequences, roughly a fifth of them singletons. Sequencing was performed on PBMCs or a T cell subset sorted from them (not recorded which). These TCRs come from a man aged 18 to 35 who had mild COVID-19 (a few samples of this study predate the infection). Cell type and time point are not known.

The chain joins TRBV12-3 or TRBV12-4 to TRBJ1-1; D uncertain. The V end lost 7 bases, the J end lost 5 bases, and 17 bases lay between the germline ends. The length of the CDR3 is 14 residues. CDR3 sequence reads: CASTRVGTRTEAFF. The CDR3 nucleotides read TGTGCCAGCACCCGGGTGGGAACCCGGACTGAAGCTTTCTTT.

This clonotype was detected only a few times. This chain connects TRBV6-5 to TRBJ1-2; 9 bases fit TRBD1. This CDR3 has 16 amino acids. Germline V lookup: CDR1 MNHEY, CDR2 SVGAGI. J lost 3 bases, V lost 5 bases, and 10 bases had no gene match. CDR3 in DNA: TGTGCCAGCAGTCCCCATAGGACAGGGGAGGACTATGGCTACACCTTC. Translation: CASSPHRTGEDYGYTF.

For this clonotype: A read error may explain this, as a much larger clone is one base away. V usage is TRBV6-2 or TRBV6-3 and J usage is TRBJ2-2; D unclear. Germline values: CDR1 MNHEY, CDR2 SVGEGT. The CDR3 contains 12 residues. V was pared by 5 bases and J by 4 bases, with 5 bases between. The CDR3 DNA follows: TGTGCCAGCAGTCGGACCACCGGGGAGCTGTTTTTT. Encoded protein: CASSRTTGELFF.

This clonotype turned up a few times. V is TRBV28 and J is TRBJ2-7, with D unclear. V was pared by 4 bases and J by 6 bases, with 10 bases between. Germline-derived CDR1 and CDR2 are MDHEN and SYDVKM. This CDR3 contains 12 residues. This CDR3 reads CASSSWGLEQYV. Here the CDR3 DNA reads TGTGCCAGCAGTTCCTGGGGTCTCGAGCAGTACGTC.

The sample holds many counts of this clonotype. CDR3 protein: CASSLGLAGGQESQYF. CDR3 in DNA: TGTGCCAGCAGCTTAGGACTAGCGGGGGGCCAAGAATCCCAGTACTTC. The V gene is TRBV7-9, the J gene TRBJ2-5; 13 positions match TRBD2. J gave up 9 bases and V 1 base, and 8 bases lay outside the gene matches. The CDR3 contains 16 residues. Germline V lookup: CDR1 SEHNR, CDR2 FQNEAQ (reference sequence).

The CDR3 coding sequence is TGTGCCAGCTCACCAAATCCGGACAGGGGTGAAAAACTGTTTTTT. Translation: CASSPNPDRGEKLFF. This sequence joins TRBV18 and TRBJ1-4; TRBD1 matches 9 bases. Germline lookup yields CDR1 KGHSH and CDR2 LQKENI. The CDR3 has 15 residues. V shed 2 bases, J shed 7 bases, and the junction held 5 bases outside the gene matches.

The rearrangement uses TRBV6-2 or TRBV6-3 and TRBJ1-1; D remains unclear. Germline V gene sequence: CDR1 MNHEY, CDR2 SVGEGT. CDR3 length equals 13 residues. Trimming took off 6 bases at V and 8 bases at J, with 16 bases between the two ends. The chain's CDR3 is CASSPYPRGEAFF. Here the CDR3 DNA reads TGTGCCAGCAGCCCTTACCCCCGAGGCGAAGCTTTCTTT.

V is TRBV12-3 or TRBV12-4 and J is TRBJ1-2; D is perhaps TRBD1 (5 bases). CDR3 length: 14 amino acids. Trimming took off 3 bases at V and 5 bases at J, with 13 bases between the two ends. The CDR3 loop is CASSFSRAGYGYTF. The CDR3 DNA sequence: TGTGCCAGCAGTTTCTCCAGGGCAGGGTATGGCTACACCTTC.

V usage is TRBV15 and J usage is TRBJ1-5; 7 nucleotides match TRBD1. Trimming at V came to 0 bases and at J to 6 bases, leaving 5 bases not matched to a gene. The germline gives CDR1 LNHNV, CDR2 YYDKDF (reference sequence). CDR3 length: 15 residues. This CDR3 is CATSRDRGAGQPQHF. The CDR3 DNA reads as TGTGCCACCAGCAGAGACAGGGGGGCAGGTCAGCCCCAGCATTTT.